These T cell receptor beta chains were read from a single sample in a study of cytomegalovirus exposure and HLA in healthy donors. The data were produced by immunoSEQ multiplex PCR, yet TCRdb's version contains in-frame clones alone and is incomplete. This table holds some 120,000 clones, around 77% found once. Sequenced input: PBMCs. These TCRs come from a human donor in good health. CDR3s include the opening cysteine and the closing phenylalanine or tryptophan. A D gene is named only where the DNA matches it firmly. Rows may omit the clone size; those that give it use once, few, many or a size class.

v_call: TRBV15; clone_size: NA; j_call: TRBJ2-7; d_call: TRBD2; cdr3_aa: CATSLPGGEQYF; cdr3_nt: TGTGCCACCAGCCTGCCGGGGGGCGAGCAGTACTTC
v_call: TRBV9; clone_size: NA; j_call: TRBJ2-3; d_call: TRBD2; cdr3_aa: CASSGLAGTDTQYF; cdr3_nt: TGTGCCAGCAGCGGACTAGCGGGCACAGATACGCAGTATTTT
v_call: TRBV6-5; clone_size: NA; j_call: TRBJ1-3; d_call: TRBD1; cdr3_aa: CASRGGQAGNTIYF; cdr3_nt: TGTGCCAGCAGGGGCGGACAGGCTGGAAACACCATATATTTT
v_call: TRBV10-3; clone_size: NA; j_call: TRBJ2-5; d_call: NA; cdr3_aa: CAISEFAGSYQETQYF; cdr3_nt: TGTGCCATCAGTGAGTTCGCAGGGTCGTACCAAGAGACCCAGTACTTC
v_call: TRBV18; clone_size: few; j_call: TRBJ2-2; d_call: TRBD2; cdr3_aa: CASSAGLAVNTGELFF; cdr3_nt: TGTGCCAGCTCCGCCGGACTAGCGGTGAACACCGGGGAGCTGTTTTTT
v_call: TRBV19; clone_size: NA; j_call: TRBJ2-7; d_call: TRBD1; cdr3_aa: CASSRDRTYEQYF; cdr3_nt: TGTGCCAGTAGTAGGGACAGGACGTACGAGCAGTACTTC
v_call: TRBV7-3; clone_size: NA; j_call: TRBJ2-3; d_call: TRBD2; cdr3_aa: CASSLGLAGTDTQYF; cdr3_nt: TGTGCCAGCAGCCTGGGACTAGCGGGAACAGATACGCAGTATTTT
v_call: TRBV28; clone_size: few; j_call: TRBJ1-4; d_call: TRBD1; cdr3_aa: CASSLETGAGEKLFF; cdr3_nt: TGTGCCAGCAGTTTGGAGACAGGGGCCGGAGAAAAACTGTTTTTT
v_call: TRBV4-2; clone_size: NA; j_call: TRBJ2-1; d_call: TRBD2; cdr3_aa: CASSQQLAGGYNEQFF; cdr3_nt: TGTGCCAGCAGCCAACAACTAGCGGGAGGCTACAATGAGCAGTTCTTC
v_call: TRBV5-1; clone_size: NA; j_call: TRBJ2-5; d_call: NA; cdr3_aa: CASRGPTETQYF; cdr3_nt: TGCGCCAGCAGGGGGCCCACGGAGACCCAGTACTTC
v_call: TRBV6-6; clone_size: NA; j_call: TRBJ2-5; d_call: TRBD2; cdr3_aa: CASRSSGSKETQYF; cdr3_nt: TGTGCCAGCAGAAGTAGCGGGAGCAAAGAGACCCAGTACTTC
v_call: TRBV14; clone_size: NA; j_call: TRBJ1-2; d_call: TRBD1; cdr3_aa: CASSPGGIYGYTF; cdr3_nt: TGTGCCAGCAGCCCAGGGGGAATCTATGGCTACACCTTC
v_call: TRBV4-1; clone_size: NA; j_call: TRBJ2-1; d_call: NA; cdr3_aa: CASSLSPGVNHNEQFF; cdr3_nt: TGCGCCAGCAGCCTCTCACCGGGGGTAAACCACAATGAGCAGTTCTTC
v_call: TRBV7-9; clone_size: NA; j_call: TRBJ2-7; d_call: TRBD2; cdr3_aa: CASSFTPIAGAVYEQYF; cdr3_nt: TGTGCCAGCAGCTTTACCCCCATAGCGGGAGCCGTTTACGAGCAGTACTTC
v_call: TRBV5-8; clone_size: NA; j_call: TRBJ2-3; d_call: TRBD2; cdr3_aa: CASTRGGTSGRKDTQYF; cdr3_nt: TGTGCCAGCACCCGAGGGGGGACTAGCGGGAGGAAAGATACGCAGTATTTT
v_call: TRBV2; clone_size: NA; j_call: TRBJ2-1; d_call: TRBD1; cdr3_aa: CASMAPGTGINEQFF; cdr3_nt: TGTGCCAGCATGGCCCCCGGGACAGGTATCAATGAGCAGTTCTTC
v_call: TRBV19; clone_size: NA; j_call: TRBJ1-3; d_call: TRBD1; cdr3_aa: CASSPHRQGAGGNTIYF; cdr3_nt: TGTGCCAGTAGTCCCCATCGACAGGGGGCGGGCGGAAACACCATATATTTT
v_call: TRBV7-2; clone_size: NA; j_call: TRBJ1-1; d_call: TRBD1; cdr3_aa: CASSRTGTGGTEAFF; cdr3_nt: TGTGCCAGCAGCCGTACCGGGACAGGGGGGACTGAAGCTTTCTTT
v_call: TRBV27; clone_size: NA; j_call: TRBJ1-2; d_call: NA; cdr3_aa: CASSLSAGLGYGYTF; cdr3_nt: TGTGCCAGCAGTTTATCGGCAGGGCTGGGCTATGGCTACACCTTC
v_call: TRBV6-5; clone_size: NA; j_call: TRBJ2-1; d_call: NA; cdr3_aa: CASSFRAGNEQFF; cdr3_nt: TGTGCCAGCAGTTTTCGAGCCGGCAATGAGCAGTTCTTC
v_call: TRBV21-1; clone_size: NA; j_call: TRBJ2-5; d_call: NA; cdr3_aa: CASSNGTGRETQYF; cdr3_nt: TGTGCCAGCAGCAATGGGACAGGGAGGGAGACCCAGTACTTC
v_call: TRBV6-6; clone_size: NA; j_call: TRBJ2-1; d_call: NA; cdr3_aa: CASSQDTGRNEQFF; cdr3_nt: TGTGCCAGCAGTCAGGACACTGGAAGGAATGAGCAGTTCTTC
v_call: TRBV7-9; clone_size: NA; j_call: TRBJ2-2; d_call: NA; cdr3_aa: CASSRLKTESAGELFF; cdr3_nt: TGTGCCAGCAGCCGTTTGAAGACAGAGTCAGCCGGGGAGCTGTTTTTT
v_call: TRBV29-1; clone_size: once; j_call: TRBJ1-2; d_call: NA; cdr3_aa: CSVRRAGLTYGYTF; cdr3_nt: TGCAGCGTACGGAGGGCAGGGTTAACCTATGGCTACACCTTC
v_call: TRBV19; clone_size: NA; j_call: TRBJ2-5; d_call: TRBD2; cdr3_aa: CASSIDGRARETQYF; cdr3_nt: TGTGCCAGTAGTATCGACGGGAGGGCTAGGGAGACCCAGTACTTC
v_call: TRBV5-5; clone_size: NA; j_call: TRBJ2-3; d_call: TRBD1; cdr3_aa: CASNLDYGTVRISTDTQYF; cdr3_nt: TGTGCCAGCAACTTAGACTACGGGACAGTCCGAATAAGCACAGATACGCAGTATTTT
v_call: TRBV15; clone_size: NA; j_call: TRBJ1-2; d_call: NA; cdr3_aa: CATSRDLIGTGYGYTF; cdr3_nt: TGTGCCACCAGCAGAGATCTGATTGGGACTGGCTATGGCTACACCTTC
v_call: TRBV27; clone_size: few; j_call: TRBJ2-7; d_call: TRBD1; cdr3_aa: CASSLTGGSNEQYF; cdr3_nt: TGTGCCAGCAGTTTAACAGGGGGCAGCAACGAGCAGTACTTC
v_call: TRBV19; clone_size: NA; j_call: TRBJ2-3; d_call: NA; cdr3_aa: CASSIEAGSAGRGTDTQYF; cdr3_nt: TGTGCCAGTAGTATAGAAGCGGGTAGCGCGGGCAGGGGGACAGATACGCAGTATTTT
v_call: TRBV10-1; clone_size: NA; j_call: TRBJ2-1; d_call: TRBD2; cdr3_aa: CASSEGLAGGSNEQFF; cdr3_nt: TGCGCCAGCAGTGAGGGACTAGCGGGAGGAAGCAATGAGCAGTTCTTC
v_call: TRBV18; clone_size: once; j_call: TRBJ2-5; d_call: TRBD1; cdr3_aa: CASSPGQGIPQETQYF; cdr3_nt: TGTGCCAGCTCACCAGGACAGGGAATACCTCAAGAGACCCAGTACTTC
v_call: TRBV5-6; clone_size: once; j_call: TRBJ2-5; d_call: NA; cdr3_aa: CASSLFSAGQETQYF; cdr3_nt: TGTGCCAGCAGCTTGTTTTCGGCAGGGCAAGAGACCCAGTACTTC
v_call: TRBV27; clone_size: few; j_call: TRBJ2-3; d_call: NA; cdr3_aa: CASSLGRVTDTQYF; cdr3_nt: TGTGCCAGCAGTTTAGGCAGGGTCACAGATACGCAGTATTTT
v_call: TRBV10-1; clone_size: NA; j_call: TRBJ2-7; d_call: TRBD2; cdr3_aa: CASSESKSGKSQYEQYF; cdr3_nt: TGCGCCAGCAGTGAGTCCAAGAGCGGGAAATCCCAGTACGAGCAGTACTTC
v_call: TRBV5-6; clone_size: NA; j_call: TRBJ2-2; d_call: TRBD1; cdr3_aa: CASSPIDRVNTGELLF; cdr3_nt: TGTGCCAGCAGCCCGATAGACAGGGTGAACACCGGGGAGCTGCTTTTT
v_call: TRBV2; clone_size: NA; j_call: TRBJ2-2; d_call: NA; cdr3_aa: CASSDRGTGELFF; cdr3_nt: TGTGCCAGCAGTGACAGGGGCACCGGGGAGCTGTTTTTT
v_call: TRBV5-1; clone_size: NA; j_call: TRBJ2-2; d_call: TRBD2; cdr3_aa: CASSFSRLAENTGELFF; cdr3_nt: TGCGCCAGCAGCTTCTCCAGACTAGCGGAGAACACCGGGGAGCTGTTTTTT
v_call: TRBV6-1; clone_size: NA; j_call: TRBJ1-1; d_call: NA; cdr3_aa: CASSVVRATEAFF; cdr3_nt: TGTGCCAGCAGTGTGGTCAGGGCCACTGAAGCTTTCTTT
v_call: TRBV9; clone_size: NA; j_call: TRBJ2-1; d_call: TRBD2; cdr3_aa: CASSVRPGPSGSYNEQFF; cdr3_nt: TGTGCCAGCAGCGTACGCCCCGGCCCTAGCGGGAGTTACAATGAGCAGTTCTTC
v_call: TRBV6-6; clone_size: NA; j_call: TRBJ2-7; d_call: TRBD2; cdr3_aa: CASSPRLATEQYF; cdr3_nt: TGTGCCAGCAGTCCGCGACTAGCCACCGAGCAGTACTTC
v_call: TRBV6-5; clone_size: few; j_call: TRBJ2-7; d_call: TRBD1; cdr3_aa: CASSYSGQGDEQYF; cdr3_nt: TGTGCCAGCAGTTACTCCGGACAGGGCGACGAGCAGTACTTC
v_call: TRBV27; clone_size: NA; j_call: TRBJ2-1; d_call: NA; cdr3_aa: CASSLGQGIYNEQFF; cdr3_nt: TGTGCCAGCAGTTTAGGCCAGGGCATCTACAATGAGCAGTTCTTC
v_call: TRBV28; clone_size: NA; j_call: TRBJ1-2; d_call: TRBD1; cdr3_aa: CASSNGGQGNYYGYTF; cdr3_nt: TGTGCCAGCAGTAACGGGGGACAGGGAAATTACTATGGCTACACCTTC
v_call: TRBV6-5; clone_size: NA; j_call: TRBJ1-1; d_call: NA; cdr3_aa: CASSLQSDTEAFF; cdr3_nt: TGTGCCAGCAGCCTACAATCGGACACTGAAGCCTTCTTT
v_call: TRBV4-1; clone_size: few; j_call: TRBJ2-7; d_call: NA; cdr3_aa: CASSQETVYEQYF; cdr3_nt: TGCGCCAGCAGCCAAGAGACAGTCTACGAGCAGTACTTC
v_call: TRBV18; clone_size: NA; j_call: TRBJ2-7; d_call: TRBD2; cdr3_aa: CASSPRALAGGRSAGEQYF; cdr3_nt: TGTGCCAGCTCACCAAGGGCTTTAGCGGGAGGGCGTTCTGCGGGGGAGCAGTACTTC
v_call: TRBV5-6; clone_size: few; j_call: TRBJ2-7; d_call: NA; cdr3_aa: CASSPDGSSYEQYF; cdr3_nt: TGTGCCAGCAGCCCGGACGGGAGTTCCTACGAGCAGTACTTC
v_call: TRBV28; clone_size: NA; j_call: TRBJ1-2; d_call: NA; cdr3_aa: CASSTGGAIYGYTF; cdr3_nt: TGTGCCAGCAGTACCGGGGGGGCAATTTATGGCTACACCTTC
v_call: TRBV28; clone_size: NA; j_call: TRBJ1-1; d_call: NA; cdr3_aa: CASSLGWGRMNTEAFF; cdr3_nt: TGTGCCAGCAGTTTGGGTTGGGGCAGGATGAACACTGAAGCTTTCTTT
v_call: TRBV29-1; clone_size: NA; j_call: TRBJ1-2; d_call: TRBD1; cdr3_aa: CSVEGGTGLNYGYTF; cdr3_nt: TGCAGCGTTGAAGGGGGGACAGGTCTGAACTATGGCTACACCTTC
v_call: TRBV5-4; clone_size: NA; j_call: TRBJ1-1; d_call: NA; cdr3_aa: CASSPNPQTGRTEAFF; cdr3_nt: TGTGCCAGCAGCCCTAACCCTCAGACAGGCCGCACTGAAGCTTTCTTT
v_call: TRBV21-1; clone_size: NA; j_call: TRBJ1-5; d_call: NA; cdr3_aa: CASSKSGQGQPQHF; cdr3_nt: TGTGCCAGCAGCAAAAGTGGACAGGGCCAGCCCCAGCATTTT